The 22 T cell receptor beta chains listed next were all sequenced from one sample in a study of monozygotic twins with inflammatory bowel disease. TCRdb reworked the 5' RACE reads into one entry per CDR3 protein, no DNA. The repertoire table contains around 210,000 distinct CDR3 sequences. The sequenced sample consisted of blood. Every receptor here comes from a human donor with ulcerative colitis or Crohn's disease, or a healthy co-twin of an affected twin (not recorded which).

This chain joins TRBV20-1 and TRBJ2-1; TCRdb reports TRBD1, a call that lacks DNA to check it against. The germline CDR1 and CDR2 sequences are DFQATT and SNEGSKA (reference sequence). This CDR3 is 13 amino acids long. The CDR3 sequence is CSAQGYLYNEQFF.

The rearrangement joins TRBV5-5 to TRBJ1-1; TCRdb names TRBD1, which stays unverified in the absence of DNA. Germline V gene data show CDR1 as SGHKS and CDR2 as YYEKEE (reference sequence). This CDR3 comprises 14 residues. This CDR3 is CASSTGGKNTEAFF.

The J gene is TRBJ1-3, the V gene TRBV4-2; TCRdb reports TRBD1, a call that lacks DNA to check it against. CDR1 and CDR2 (germline): LGHNA, YNFKEQ. The CDR3 is 15 amino acids. The CDR3 sequence is CASSQAGTAGNTIYF.

The genes are TRBV6-2 or TRBV6-3 and TRBJ2-1; with no DNA, the TCRdb D assignment of TRBD1 cannot be verified. Germline-derived CDR1 and CDR2 are MNHEY and SVGEGT. This CDR3 comprises 14 residues. Here the CDR3 reads CASSPPLVFNEQFF.

The rearrangement uses TRBV18 and TRBJ1-2; TCRdb's D call, TRBD1, is unchecked because there is no DNA. Germline-derived CDR1 and CDR2 are KGHSH and LQKENI. The CDR3 runs 13 residues. CDR3 sequence: CASSPPDSYGYTF.

The V gene is TRBV7-8, the J gene TRBJ1-6. Germline-derived CDR1 and CDR2 are SGHVS and FQNEAQ. CDR3 length equals 14 residues. The CDR3 loop reads CASSLERERSPLHF.

The chain couples TRBV7-8 to TRBJ2-7. CDR3 length: 13 amino acids. Germline V lookup: CDR1 SGHVS, CDR2 FQNEAQ. CDR3: CASRMRGSDEQYF.

The chain joins TRBV5-1 to TRBJ2-1; TCRdb selects TRBD1, and the lack of DNA leaves this call unchecked. Per germline, CDR1 SGHRS and CDR2 YFSETQ. This CDR3 comprises 14 residues. The CDR3 region is CASSSGTGNNEQFF.

The chain couples TRBV6-5 to TRBJ2-7; TCRdb reports TRBD1, a call that lacks DNA to check it against. The CDR3 totals 15 residues. Germline V lookup: CDR1 MNHEY, CDR2 SVGAGI. CDR3 in amino acids: CASSYWGQINTRQYF.

The J gene is TRBJ1-1, the V gene TRBV7-9; with no DNA, the TCRdb D assignment of TRBD1 cannot be verified. The CDR3 consists of 17 residues. The germline gives CDR1 SEHNR, CDR2 FQNEAQ (reference sequence). This CDR3 is CASSPRGASHRNTEAFF. The variable domain in full, with the rest retrieved from reference TRBV7-9 and TRBJ1-1, is DTGVSQNPRHKITKRGQNVTFRCDPISEHNRLYWYRQTLGQGPEFLTYFQNEAQLEKSRLLSDRFSAERPKGSFSTLEIQRTEQGDSAMYLCASSPRGASHRNTEAFFGQGTRLTVV.

This chain links TRBV6-6 with TRBJ1-3. The length of the CDR3 is 12 residues. Germline V gene sequence: CDR1 MNHNY, CDR2 SVGAGI (reference sequence). The chain's CDR3 is CASTASGNTIYF.

The genes are TRBV5-1 and TRBJ2-7; the D gene TCRdb calls, TRBD1, cannot be checked with no DNA. This CDR3 has 15 amino acids. The germline V gene has CDR1 SGHRS and CDR2 YFSETQ. This CDR3 reads CASSLIPTDSYEQYF.

This rearrangement joins TRBV4-2 to TRBJ1-1; checking the TCRdb D call of TRBD1 is not possible without DNA. The CDR3 extends over 16 amino acids. Germline CDR1 LGHNA, CDR2 YNFKEQ. The CDR3 loop is CASSARGTGGNTEAFF.

The chain joins TRBV18 to TRBJ2-3. Germline V gene data show CDR1 as KGHSH and CDR2 as LQKENI. The CDR3 loop spans 13 amino acids. Here the CDR3 reads CASSPPVVDTQYF.

The chain carries TRBV29-1 and TRBJ2-3; TCRdb's D call of TRBD1 is untestable without DNA. Germline assignment: CDR1 SQVTM and CDR2 ANQGSEA. This CDR3 is 18 amino acids long. The CDR3 protein is CSAYGWETKRQSTDTQYF.

The chain recombines TRBV18 with TRBJ2-7. The length of the CDR3 is 12 residues. The germline V gene has CDR1 KGHSH and CDR2 LQKENI. CDR3 region: CASSPRNEEQYF.

V gene TRBV10-3 combines with J gene TRBJ2-5; the TCRdb call, TRBD2, lacks DNA for checking. CDR1 is ENHRY, CDR2 SYGVKD, per germline. CDR3 length: 16 residues. CDR3 sequence reads: CAISRGLAGSQETQYF.

The rearrangement uses TRBV5-1 and TRBJ2-5; the TRBD1 assignment by TCRdb is unverifiable without DNA. Germline V gene sequence: CDR1 SGHRS, CDR2 YFSETQ. This CDR3 contains 13 residues. The CDR3 reads CASAPGGQETQYF. Drawing the rest from reference TRBV5-1 and TRBJ2-5, the complete variable domain is KAGVTQTPRYLIKTRGQQVTLSCSPISGHRSVSWYQQTPGQGLQFLFEYFSETQRNKGNFPGRFSGRQFSNSRSEMNVSTLELGDSALYLCASAPGGQETQYFGPGTRLLVL.

This CDR3 reads CASSLRGFLGGTVGSVPYNEQFF. The chain uses TRBV12-3 or TRBV12-4 and TRBJ2-1; the D gene TCRdb calls, TRBD1, cannot be checked with no DNA. The CDR3 runs to 23 residues.

The gene calls are TRBV9 and TRBJ2-3; TCRdb outputs TRBD1, but without DNA this stays unchecked. The CDR3 loop spans 17 amino acids. Germline lookup yields CDR1 SGDLS and CDR2 YYNGEE. The CDR3 spells CASSLPGAGGEGDTQYF.

The chain carries TRBV18 and TRBJ2-2; with no DNA, the TCRdb D assignment of TRBD1 cannot be verified. CDR1 and CDR2 (germline): KGHSH, LQKENI. The CDR3 extends over 13 amino acids. The CDR3: CATQGISTGELFF.

The chain links TRBV20-1 to TRBJ1-5; TCRdb lists TRBD1, though no DNA is available to test this call. CDR3 length: 15 residues. CDR1 and CDR2 (germline): DFQATT, SNEGSKA (reference sequence). The CDR3 spells CSASSGTGGSQPQHF.